This T cell receptor (beta chain) stems from a study of blood T cell repertoires in COVID-19. Study-wide context: Samples of COVID-19 (acute and convalescent) were obtained from the United States, Italy and Spain. PBMCs, B-cell-depleted T cells, or T cells provided the cDNA or gDNA that made up the material.

Source study methods: Cell counts per sample came from amplifying reference gene primers. The assay was immunoSEQ multiplex PCR, and TCRdb's table has in-frame clones only and misses some. That table supplies the V and J calls and clone size; D and trimming were determined from the DNA. The sample contains 120,000 to 150,000 clones, almost 90% of which appear only once. This clone was seen more than once but under ten times. Other DNA sequences in the same sample also yield this CDR3. Germline CDR1 and CDR2: LGHDT and YNNKEL (reference sequence). The V gene lost 3 bases and the J gene lost 7 bases, with 10 bases spanning the gap. This CDR3 region has 13 residues.

The sequenced sample consisted of peripheral blood. This clonotype was sampled from an older woman with acute or convalescent COVID-19. This rearrangement joins TRBV3-1 (or the pseudogene TRBV3-2) to TRBJ1-5; tentatively, D is TRBD1 (5 bases). The CDR3 spells CASSQQGNQPQHF. The CDR3 nucleotides read TGTGCCAGCAGCCAGCAGGGTAACCAGCCCCAGCATTTT.